These T cell receptor beta chains were read from a single sample in a study of beta chain features in type 1 diabetes. Profiling relied on immunoSEQ multiplex PCR, and the TCRdb table lists in-frame clones only, not all of them. This sample has about 360,000 clones, with around 12% found just once. The material sequenced was naive CD4+ T cells from blood. The source of these receptors is a man aged 18-30 years in good health. Each CDR3 is given with its conserved first and last residue. D genes are given only for firm matches. The listing skips clone size in some rows; elsewhere it reads once, few, many or a size class.

- | - | TRBJ1-2 | TRBV28 | CASSLAGGYGYTF | TGTGCCAGCAGTTTAGCGGGGGGCTATGGCTACACCTTC
- | - | TRBJ1-1 | TRBV7-6 | CASSSLRDTEAFF | TGTGCCAGCAGCTCCCTCCGGGACACTGAAGCTTTCTTT
TRBD2 | - | TRBJ2-3 | TRBV28 | CASSSYAGAVHTQYF | TGTGCCAGCAGTTCCTATGCGGGAGCGGTTCATACGCAGTATTTT
TRBD2 | - | TRBJ2-7 | TRBV30 | CAQRGPTSGSGEQYF | TGTGCCCAAAGGGGCCCAACTAGCGGGAGTGGCGAGCAGTACTTC
TRBD2 | few | TRBJ2-7 | TRBV7-9 | CASSPGGARWEQYF | TGTGCCAGCAGCCCGGGGGGGGCAAGGTGGGAGCAGTACTTC
TRBD1 | - | TRBJ1-3 | TRBV10-3 | CAIDFTGDGNTIYF | TGTGCCATCGACTTCACAGGGGATGGAAACACCATATATTTT
- | - | TRBJ1-1 | TRBV29-1 | CSVLWGRDTEAFF | TGCAGCGTTTTGTGGGGGCGGGACACTGAAGCTTTCTTT
- | - | TRBJ2-7 | TRBV29-1 | CSVLRDSAYEQYF | TGCAGCGTTCTGAGGGATAGCGCCTACGAGCAGTACTTC
- | - | TRBJ2-1 | TRBV5-1 | CASSLGGFEQFF | TGCGCCAGCAGCTTGGGAGGGTTTGAGCAGTTCTTC
TRBD1 | few | TRBJ1-4 | TRBV5-1 | CASSPGDRATNEKLFF | TGCGCCAGCAGTCCGGGGGACAGGGCAACTAATGAAAAACTGTTTTTT
TRBD1 | few | TRBJ1-2 | TRBV6-4 | CASRGQVFGGYTF | TGTGCCAGCAGGGGACAGGTGTTTGGCGGCTACACCTTC
- | few | TRBJ1-1 | TRBV18 | CASSPVRVLNTEAFF | TGTGCCAGCTCACCAGTACGCGTCCTGAACACTGAAGCTTTCTTT
TRBD1 | few | TRBJ1-2 | TRBV7-3 | CASSQGQNYGYTF | TGTGCCAGCAGCCAGGGACAGAACTATGGCTACACCTTC
TRBD2 | - | TRBJ2-1 | TRBV18 | CASSPPGLAYNEQFF | TGTGCCAGCTCACCACCGGGACTAGCCTACAATGAGCAGTTCTTC
- | - | TRBJ2-3 | TRBV9 | CASSVLGGPTDTQYF | TGTGCCAGCAGCGTCTTAGGGGGTCCGACAGATACGCAGTATTTT
TRBD1 | few | TRBJ1-1 | TRBV7-8 | CASSRRPGTGLNTEAFF | TGTGCCAGCAGCCGGCGTCCCGGGACAGGATTAAACACTGAAGCTTTCTTT
TRBD2 | few | TRBJ2-7 | TRBV5-1 | CASSGTGTSGTYEQYF | TGCGCCAGCAGCGGAACCGGGACTAGCGGGACCTACGAGCAGTACTTC
- | - | TRBJ2-3 | TRBV5-1 | CASSPDGEDTQYF | TGCGCCAGCAGCCCGGACGGGGAAGATACGCAGTATTTT
TRBD1 | few | TRBJ1-2 | TRBV18 | CASSPPRGHGYTF | TGTGCCAGCTCACCACCGAGGGGGCATGGCTACACCTTC
TRBD1 | few | TRBJ2-7 | TRBV7-2 | CASSFYRGEQYF | TGTGCCAGCAGCTTCTACAGGGGCGAGCAGTACTTC
TRBD1 | few | TRBJ1-4 | TRBV23-1 | CASSQSDRVGKLFF | TGCGCCAGCAGTCAATCGGACAGGGTGGGAAAACTGTTTTTT
- | - | TRBJ2-3 | TRBV27 | CASRPGRQVGGTQYF | TGTGCCAGCAGACCGGGCCGGCAGGTAGGGGGTACGCAGTATTTT
- | few | TRBJ2-7 | TRBV6-1 | CASSEYRVTTSYEQYF | TGTGCCAGCAGTGAATACAGGGTAACGACCTCCTACGAGCAGTACTTC
- | few | TRBJ1-4 | TRBV19 | CASSGTIQQTNEKLFF | TGTGCCAGTAGTGGGACAATCCAGCAAACTAATGAAAAACTGTTTTTT
- | few | TRBJ2-5 | TRBV7-2 | CASSLDGKYQETQYF | TGTGCCAGCAGCTTAGACGGGAAGTACCAAGAGACCCAGTACTTC
TRBD2 | few | TRBJ2-2 | TRBV4-3 | CASSRGLASGELFF | TGCGCCAGCAGCCGGGGACTAGCGTCCGGGGAGCTGTTTTTT
- | few | TRBJ2-3 | TRBV2 | CASSEVAYTQYF | TGTGCCAGCAGTGAGGTAGCGTATACGCAGTATTTT
TRBD2 | - | TRBJ2-1 | TRBV11-1 | CASSLLGLAGGNEQFF | TGTGCCAGCAGCTTATTAGGACTAGCGGGAGGCAATGAGCAGTTCTTC
TRBD1 | few | TRBJ1-6 | TRBV5-8 | CASSLGTGWNSPLHF | TGTGCCAGCAGCCTGGGGACAGGGTGGAATTCACCCCTCCACTTT
TRBD1 | - | TRBJ2-7 | TRBV6-6 | CASSYRGLAYEQYF | TGTGCCAGCAGTTACAGGGGGCTTGCCTACGAGCAGTACTTC
- | few | TRBJ2-1 | TRBV9 | CASSVGGVGENEQFF | TGTGCCAGCAGCGTCGGCGGGGTGGGTGAGAATGAGCAGTTCTTC
TRBD1 | few | TRBJ2-1 | TRBV7-3 | CASSHPPGQRDNEQFF | TGTGCCAGCAGCCACCCTCCGGGACAGAGAGACAATGAGCAGTTCTTC
TRBD2 | few | TRBJ2-1 | TRBV6-5 | CASSTPGLADEQFF | TGTGCCAGCAGCACACCGGGACTAGCGGATGAGCAGTTCTTC
TRBD1 | few | TRBJ2-2 | TRBV29-1 | CSVEFRGPWNTGELFF | TGCAGCGTTGAATTCAGGGGGCCCTGGAACACCGGGGAGCTGTTTTTT
- | - | TRBJ1-4 | TRBV30 | CAWSVRGQQNEKLFF | TGTGCCTGGAGTGTACGGGGACAACAAAATGAAAAACTGTTTTTT
- | few | TRBJ2-7 | TRBV4-3 | CASSQDSGSYEQYF | TGCGCCAGCAGCCAAGATTCAGGATCCTACGAGCAGTACTTC
- | few | TRBJ1-1 | TRBV7-2 | CASSRTGNMNTEAFF | TGTGCCAGCAGCCGAACAGGGAACATGAACACTGAAGCTTTCTTT
TRBD1 | few | TRBJ2-1 | TRBV5-1 | CASSSPGTGANNEQFF | TGCGCCAGCAGCTCCCCCGGGACAGGGGCAAACAATGAGCAGTTCTTC
TRBD2 | many | TRBJ2-5 | TRBV29-1 | CSAPASGQETQYF | TGCAGCGCTCCTGCTAGCGGTCAAGAGACCCAGTACTTC
- | - | TRBJ2-5 | TRBV28 | CASTKRQGGIETQYF | TGTGCCAGCACCAAACGACAGGGAGGAATAGAGACCCAGTACTTC